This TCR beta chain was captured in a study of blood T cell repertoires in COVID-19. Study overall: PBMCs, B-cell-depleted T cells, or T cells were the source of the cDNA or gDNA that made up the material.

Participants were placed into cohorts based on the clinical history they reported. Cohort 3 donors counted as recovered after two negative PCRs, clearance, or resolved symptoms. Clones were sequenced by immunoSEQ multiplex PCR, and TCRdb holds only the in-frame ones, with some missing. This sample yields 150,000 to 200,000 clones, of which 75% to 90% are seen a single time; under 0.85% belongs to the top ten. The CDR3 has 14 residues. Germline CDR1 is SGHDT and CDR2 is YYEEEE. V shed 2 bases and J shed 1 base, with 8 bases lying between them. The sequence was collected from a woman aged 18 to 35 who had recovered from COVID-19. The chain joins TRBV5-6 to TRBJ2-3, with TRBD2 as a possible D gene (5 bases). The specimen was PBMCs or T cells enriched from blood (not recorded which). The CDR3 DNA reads TGTGCCAGCAGCTTAACACTAGGCACAGATACGCAGTATTTT. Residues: CASSLTLGTDTQYF.